The table lists the clone carrying this T cell receptor (beta chain) with a few counts. Its antigen is undetermined. V lost 0 bases and J lost 3, with 4 bases in between. The CDR3 totals 14 residues. Germline CDR1 and CDR2: KGHDR and SFDVKD. Quantitative molecular-barcoded 5'-RACE generated the TCR beta libraries. TCRdb re-called the 5' RACE reads through MiXCR, storing one row per CDR3 protein. The sample has just over 300,000 distinct CDR3 sequences, less than 25% seen once. This sample is drawn from a study of CD8 T cells in ankylosing spondylitis. Study-wide points: The study identified a TCR beta motif of 7 or 8 highly homologous variants that appeared characteristic of ankylosing spondylitis blood. There was reportedly significant enrichment of clones that were disease-linked in matched ankylosing spondylitis synovial fluid.

This clonotype was sampled from a female donor with ankylosing spondylitis or in good health (not recorded which). Material for sequencing was blood, either unsorted or a sorted T cell fraction (not recorded which). The rearrangement joins TRBV24-1 to TRBJ2-2; no reliable D call. CDR3 DNA sequence: TGTGCCACCAGTGATTTGGCCGACACCGGGGAGCTGTTTTTT. Translating it yields CATSDLADTGELFF.